This T cell receptor (beta chain) was retrieved from a study of shared clonotypes between healthy human individuals. Germline CDR1 reads SNHLY; CDR2 reads FYNNEI. The V gene lost 3 bases and the J gene lost 2 bases, with 26 bases spanning the gap. This CDR3 has 19 amino acids. Clones were read by immunoSEQ multiplex PCR, and TCRdb kept only the in-frame ones, dropping some. The sample lists about half a million clones, more than 65% occurring once. The sequenced sample was PBMCs. The clonotype originates from a woman between 35 and 50 years old in good health. Some clones in this sample may be carry-over from other donors' samples. The chain joins TRBV2 to TRBJ2-7, with D tentatively TRBD1 (6 bases). The CDR3 DNA reads TGTGCCAGCAGTGACGTATTTGTAGGGGGACCGACGTATGCCTACGAGCAGTACTTC. It translates to CASSDVFVGGPTYAYEQYF.